A selection of T cell receptor beta chains follows, all from one sample in a study of T-cell reconstitution after alpha-beta-depleted transplantation in children. TCRdb analysed the PCR reads with MiXCR anew, one entry per CDR3 protein. The data hold some 240,000 distinct CDR3 sequences, with around 13% observed a single time. The material was PBMCs from the stem cell graft donor, obtained from the stem cell graft. Source of these receptors: a human donor who donated a stem cell graft to a child with acute lymphoblastic leukemia. Each CDR3 is given with its conserved first and last residue. Fields, in order: V gene, CDR3 length, CDR3 protein.

v_call: TRBV5-1; cdr3_length: 14; cdr3_aa: CASSAGTGGSEQYF
v_call: TRBV11-1; cdr3_length: 15; cdr3_aa: CASSAYRGSYNEQFF
v_call: TRBV6-1; cdr3_length: 13; cdr3_aa: CASTRIDGAEAFF
v_call: TRBV6-5; cdr3_length: 15; cdr3_aa: CASSYSYGLADIQYF
v_call: TRBV7-2; cdr3_length: 16; cdr3_aa: CASSSTVGSTNEKLFF
v_call: TRBV28; cdr3_length: 16; cdr3_aa: CASASSAGASRATQYF
v_call: TRBV9; cdr3_length: 16; cdr3_aa: CASSHPDGSLGETQYF
v_call: TRBV29-1; cdr3_length: 13; cdr3_aa: CSVLEGLGNEQFF
v_call: TRBV29-1; cdr3_length: 15; cdr3_aa: CSVSGTGGGGETQYF
v_call: TRBV5-1; cdr3_length: 16; cdr3_aa: CASSLAELAYNSPLHF
v_call: TRBV12-3/TRBV12-4; cdr3_length: 16; cdr3_aa: CASSLGGRGSTDTQYF
v_call: TRBV29-1; cdr3_length: 11; cdr3_aa: CSVGHADTQYF
v_call: TRBV6-6; cdr3_length: 12; cdr3_aa: CASEREGYEQYF
v_call: TRBV6-2/TRBV6-3; cdr3_length: 11; cdr3_aa: CASSTFETQYF
v_call: TRBV20-1; cdr3_length: 14; cdr3_aa: CSARDKVTKETQYF
v_call: TRBV27; cdr3_length: 14; cdr3_aa: CASSSGSSYNEQFF
v_call: TRBV25-1; cdr3_length: 14; cdr3_aa: CASSVMDVNTEAFF
v_call: TRBV27; cdr3_length: 15; cdr3_aa: CASSLFLGGFYEQYF
v_call: TRBV7-9; cdr3_length: 14; cdr3_aa: CASSPRGGLREAFF
v_call: TRBV6-2/TRBV6-3; cdr3_length: 11; cdr3_aa: CASSYSDEQYF
v_call: TRBV4-2; cdr3_length: 15; cdr3_aa: CASSQEVGGANIQYF
v_call: TRBV7-9; cdr3_length: 13; cdr3_aa: CASSLSGPNLQFF
v_call: TRBV4-2; cdr3_length: 19; cdr3_aa: CASSQGLAGLHVKVNEQFF
v_call: TRBV20-1; cdr3_length: 12; cdr3_aa: CSARDPFYEQYF
v_call: TRBV6-5; cdr3_length: 14; cdr3_aa: CASSSPTQNSPLHF
v_call: TRBV20-1; cdr3_length: 13; cdr3_aa: CSANGQAGETQYF
v_call: TRBV10-3; cdr3_length: 12; cdr3_aa: CAISRDGDGYTF
v_call: TRBV20-1; cdr3_length: 14; cdr3_aa: CSARDGFGDGELFF
v_call: TRBV7-2; cdr3_length: 18; cdr3_aa: CASSPGWAGGRNGNEQYF
v_call: TRBV24-1; cdr3_length: 14; cdr3_aa: CATSDHNTGTEQFF
v_call: TRBV5-1; cdr3_length: 15; cdr3_aa: CASSLKRRRTDTQYF
v_call: TRBV10-3; cdr3_length: 16; cdr3_aa: CAISLTRGQAGNTIYF
v_call: TRBV6-1; cdr3_length: 13; cdr3_aa: CASKGQGKQPQHF
v_call: TRBV7-2; cdr3_length: 11; cdr3_aa: CASSLRGSQYF
v_call: TRBV6-2/TRBV6-3; cdr3_length: 16; cdr3_aa: CASRPRVGKSYNEQFF
v_call: TRBV12-3/TRBV12-4; cdr3_length: 14; cdr3_aa: CASTPGLASNEQFF
v_call: TRBV28; cdr3_length: 13; cdr3_aa: CASSLSSYYGYTF
v_call: TRBV18; cdr3_length: 15; cdr3_aa: CASSPPGRPGGELFF
v_call: TRBV7-9; cdr3_length: 14; cdr3_aa: CASRRQGGAETQYF
v_call: TRBV3-1; cdr3_length: 14; cdr3_aa: CASSRQGGVTEAFF
v_call: TRBV30; cdr3_length: 14; cdr3_aa: CAWSVGGQGQPQHF
v_call: TRBV28; cdr3_length: 16; cdr3_aa: CASSFVGGTYNSPLHF
v_call: TRBV9; cdr3_length: 12; cdr3_aa: CASSVDGWELFF
v_call: TRBV20-1; cdr3_length: 16; cdr3_aa: CSASPITSGGANEQFF
v_call: TRBV7-8; cdr3_length: 12; cdr3_aa: CASSLTKDKGFF
v_call: TRBV4-2; cdr3_length: 13; cdr3_aa: CASSGRLNTEAFF
v_call: TRBV29-1; cdr3_length: 14; cdr3_aa: CSVGNGGYTGELFF
v_call: TRBV12-3/TRBV12-4; cdr3_length: 15; cdr3_aa: CASRVGILGGTEAFF
v_call: TRBV7-9; cdr3_length: 13; cdr3_aa: CASSHGQNTEAFF
v_call: TRBV20-1; cdr3_length: 14; cdr3_aa: CSATGTGITGELFF
v_call: TRBV24-1; cdr3_length: 14; cdr3_aa: CATSDWRSSTEAFF